The present T cell receptor beta chain was sequenced within a study of cytomegalovirus exposure and HLA in healthy donors (dated by TCRdb to the late 2010s). General notes on the study: According to an earlier analysis of a few hundred of the donors, about 190 million T cells yielded approximately 120 million unique TCR beta sequences and 276 Gb of sequence data. About 300 gigabases of sequencing data and around 85 million unique TCR sequences made up an early release that covered several hundred HLA-typed donors. Of the roughly 400 genotyped donors, around 81% fell in the genetic ancestry cluster associated with self-reported Caucasian donors. Rather than drawing on any new phenotypic data, the later analysis identified candidate immune exposures from TCR beta sequences and the way those sequences occurred across donors. Across 398 genotyped donors of the cohort, an average of roughly 250,000 unique TCR beta nucleotide sequences per donor were sequenced, and roughly a sixth of those sequences were non-productive. All discovery cohort repertoires had been generated on a single sequencing platform. A later genetic analysis took genome-wide SNP genotypes for about three fifths of the roughly 670 donors and used that subset as a discovery cohort. Donor age, sex, ethnicity and CMV serostatus were compiled alongside the repertoire data. In a later analysis, previously published TCR beta repertoires from more than 500 donors were re-analyzed and high-resolution HLA genotyping was added so that TCR occurrence patterns could be studied. In an earlier analysis of 587 of the donors, high-throughput TCR beta sequencing was used to judge whether each TCR beta V gene segment behaved as functional or pseudogenic. Using immunosequencing, the study profiled T cell repertoires from fewer than 850 subjects and related those repertoires to cytomegalovirus serostatus. Typing coverage differed by locus: A, B, C, DRB1 and DQB1 were typed in about 620-630 donors, DQA1 in approximately 520, DPA1 in 606, and DPB1 in about 450. The study combined high-throughput TCR immunosequencing, statistical association of individual TCRs with disease status, and machine learning to predict cytomegalovirus infection status. Because of strong linkage in the cohort, five DR-DQ haplotypes were treated as single units for association and clustering. HLA typing included class I and class II loci at four-digit resolution. The study aimed to test whether cataloging public T cell receptors could reveal signatures of past pathogen exposure. Along with the roughly 610-subject first cohort, a separate validation cohort of 120 different subjects was used.

The cohort consisted of hundreds of healthy bone marrow donors. All cohort members were sampled while nominally healthy, although unrecorded immune exposures were likely present. The donor tested CMV seropositive and was one of the 289 seropositive cohort members. Every donor gave a peripheral blood sample, and the peripheral blood mononuclear cells from that sample were used for TCR beta sequencing. Genomic DNA extraction from the blood cell samples was performed with the Qiagen DNeasy Blood Extraction Kit. Remarks on this clone: Its antigen target is currently unknown. Per-base qualities were not stored, and no clone one base away is much larger.

General conclusions and limits of the study: Around 16 rarely observed V segments, including chromosome 9 orphons, were excluded from the earlier analysis of several hundred of the donors because counts were too low. This cohort had only TCR beta chains sequenced, and the lack of alpha or paired-chain data limited which features could be detected. CMV serostatus was the only immune exposure information available for the cohort. According to a later analysis, parvovirus B19, influenza, CMV and Epstein-Barr virus appeared linked to several top co-occurrence clusters. V-gene and J-gene trimming of TCR beta chains was associated with a missense DCLRE1C variant in a later genetic analysis, and the association was replicated in an independent cohort. A further reported finding was that TCR beta sequences accurately predicted the HLA-A and HLA-B alleles for most subjects in the first cohort. HLA typing was unavailable for some donors at each locus, so association tests used only the typed subset. In an earlier analysis of around 500 of the donors, most TCR beta V segments appeared in productive rearrangements about 90% or about 30% of the time, broadly matching IMGT annotations. A later analysis found that HLA-associated TCR beta chains were more clonally expanded and had lower generation probabilities than equally common non-associated chains. The classifier was reported to diagnose cytomegalovirus status with high specificity and sensitivity in both the original cohort and the validation cohort. According to the authors, the approach could potentially be generalized to other disease states and immunological phenotypes. Compared with the roughly 600-donor mean, donors in an Asian-associated ancestry cluster had fewer N-insertions in productive TCRs, according to a later genetic analysis. The presence/absence analyses assumed that sequencing depth was roughly uniform across donors, and that assumption may not be true. In a later analysis, most CMV-associated TCR beta chains were found to appear HLA-restricted, with HLA associations seemingly driven largely by CMV exposure. Assigning TCR associations to individual alleles was difficult when HLA alleles, especially DR and DQ, strongly co-occurred. Some IMGT-functional V segments, including TRBV6-2 and TRBV6-3, could not be told apart with the 87-base-pair reads, so those segments were excluded. In a later analysis, the rate of TCR association differed among HLA loci, with DRB1 alleles having the most associated TCRs and HLA-C alleles having the fewest. Linkage disequilibrium might explain the correlated functional status among segregating V segments, but an unknown experimental factor could not be ruled out. Most TCR sequences were seen in very few donors, while some public TCRs were found in many individuals. In vitro tests confirmed that a few of the cytomegalovirus-associated TCR beta chains recognize cytomegalovirus antigens. Specific HLA alleles were associated with around 18,000 TCR beta sequences at a false discovery rate of 0.05 in a later analysis. A cluster of highly shared sequence variants was judged likely to represent a technical artifact of the sequencing pipeline. The study listed 164 TCR beta chains as associated with cytomegalovirus.

The library was built by means of the immunoSEQ multiplex PCR assay. The multiplex PCR relied on a mix of 60 forward primers for TCR Vbeta segments and 13 reverse primers for TCR Jbeta segments. Amplification of the CDR3 region of rearranged TCR beta genes was performed with a multiplex PCR assay on genomic DNA. The Illumina HiSeq System was used to sequence the amplified TCR beta libraries as 87-base-pair reads. As for the original processing: Across the roughly 600 repertoires, a later analysis counted some 81 million unique TCR beta chains, 9 million to 14 million of which were shared by at least two donors. A nearest-neighbor algorithm error-corrected the raw reads and collapsed the reads into unique sequences, merging closely related sequences to remove PCR and sequencing errors. CDR3 sequences were aligned to IMGT reference sequences to assign V, D and J gene segments. For a sequence to be retained, at least a six-nucleotide match to both a V gene segment and a J gene segment was required. Rearrangements were called productive when the CDR3 lacked stop codons and stayed in frame with V and J; all others were non-productive. CDR3 was defined according to IMGT convention as the region running from the second conserved V-encoded cysteine to the conserved J-encoded phenylalanine. The earlier analysis of about 530 of the donors excluded any sequence lacking an unambiguous match to a single V gene segment. An earlier analysis of about 600 of the donors called V segments functional above 56.7% productive rearrangements and segregating when the between-donor standard deviation exceeded 5%. A statistical classification framework was built to diagnose cytomegalovirus status from the catalog of TCR beta chain sequences. In a later analysis, V and J genes were assigned by comparing TCR nucleotide sequences against IMGT/GENE-DB human TR gene sequences. A later analysis assigned CDR3 sequences and most-parsimonious VDJ recombination scenarios with the TCRdist pipeline. In a later analysis, each TCR beta chain was defined by its CDR3 amino acid sequence together with its V-gene family, and reads without a unique V-gene family were excluded. In a later analysis, several hundred highly shared, low-generation-probability nucleotide sequences were removed to address suspected cross-contamination and a sequencing artifact. In a later analysis, a clonal expansion index was calculated for each public chain from normalized within-repertoire ranks of inferred template counts. A later analysis computed generation probabilities with a VDJ recombination model fitted to out-of-frame rearrangements, and checked the results against IGoR. In a later analysis, TCR-TCR, TCR-HLA and TCR-CMV co-occurrence was scored with hypergeometric tests, and a repertoire-size bias correction was applied to TCR pairs. False discovery rates were estimated in a later analysis by permuting HLA or CMV assignments 20 times. In a later analysis, co-occurring TCRs were grouped with DBSCAN, and TCRdist sequence similarity was added when clustering was performed within HLA-allele-positive subsets. Co-occurrence clustering excluded repertoires with fewer than 30,000 or more than 120,000 public chains, plus five with anomalous nucleotide sharing. The table was pulled from immuneACCESS by TCRdb, which kept in-frame rearrangements only. Such tables lose some clones; where checked, under half of the loss comes from unresolved V genes, and the rest has no known cause. V, J and clone size were drawn from that table, and D and trimming were deduced from the DNA. The sample table holds 100,000 to 150,000 clones, of which 8.9% were seen once. Jointly, the top ten make up about 6.7% of the sample.

There are 14 amino acids in the CDR3, from cysteine to phenylalanine inclusive. The entry retains the CDR3 DNA only, 42 bases that are in frame from base 1. Per the germline V gene (reference sequence), SGHNT is the CDR1 and YYREEE is the CDR2. Trimming removed 3 bases from V and 1 base from J, leaving 10 bases between the germline ends. The receptor chain draws on TRBV5-4 and TRBJ1-1; TRBD1 is possibly the D segment (5 matching bases). The sample consisted of PBMCs. The receptor comes from a woman aged 40 to 50 in good health and CMV-seropositive. CDR3 loop: CASSSRQPNTEAFF. Read as DNA, the sequence is TGTGCCAGCAGCTCGCGACAGCCGAACACTGAAGCTTTCTTT.